This T cell receptor beta chain was captured by sequencing in a study of beta chain features in type 1 diabetes. Study findings and constraints: Individuals with type 1 diabetes displayed fewer insertions and more deletions at VDJ junctions. Short templates might get an advantage during PCR, and this would be equal in patients and controls.

This clone has just a few counts. The target antigen is unknown. Central memory, naive, regulatory and stem cell-like memory CD4+ cells were sorted by CD45RO/CCR7/CD25/CD127/CD95/CD27. All of the isolated RNA was reverse transcribed, so expressed TCRB transcripts were sequenced. The method was immunoSEQ multiplex PCR; TCRdb's version includes in-frame clones alone and lacks a portion of them. Among some 180,000 clones listed, 13% were seen once. The sequence was obtained from a woman aged 18-29 years in good health. What was sequenced was central memory CD4+ T cells from blood.

The CDR3 sequence is CASSLNTGNTIYF. DNA of the CDR3: TGTGCCAGCAGCTTAAACACTGGAAACACCATATATTTT. The chain is built from TRBV7-3 and TRBJ1-3; no firm D call. The CDR3 sequence is 13 residues long. V was pared by 1 base and J by 2 bases, with 3 bases between. Germline loops: CDR1 SGHTA, CDR2 FQGTGA.